The 5 T cell receptor beta chains given below trace back to one sample, sequenced in a study of T cell clonality in common variable immunodeficiency. Overall study results and limits: Reportedly, TCR beta sequences from common variable immunodeficiency showed fewer deletions and N-nucleotide insertions.

The data were produced by immunoSEQ multiplex PCR, yet TCRdb's version contains in-frame clones alone and is incomplete. Recorded here are over 25,000 clones, none singletons. No cognate antigen is known for these TCRs. The sequenced material came from peripheral blood mononuclear cells. Receptor source: a human donor with common variable immunodeficiency.

This clone was seen ten or more times. One end of the junction does not line up with germline, which may come from a read error. The sequenced fragment ends 3 residues before the CDR3 boundary, so the rest is inferred from the germline J gene. The chain joins TRBV4-2 to TRBJ2-1, with 13 bases fitting TRBD2. Germline V gene data show CDR1 as LGHNA and CDR2 as YNFKEQ. The CDR3 contains 17 residues. Partial CDR3 DNA: TGCGCCAGCAGCCAAGGACTAGCGGGGGATCCCTACAATGAG. Protein sequence: CASSQGLAGDPYNE. The whole CDR3 sequence is CASSQGLAGDPYNEQFF.

A few counts support this clone. The junction does not match germline at one end; this may be a read error. From the germline J gene comes the end of the CDR3, since the read stops 3 residues before it. This chain uses TRBV7-7 with TRBJ2-3, with a tentative D call TRBD1 (6 bases). This CDR3 contains 15 residues. CDR1 and CDR2 from the germline V gene are SSHAT and FNYEAQ (reference sequence). CDR3 amino acids: CASSLGGHRTDTQYF. The CDR3 DNA, read in part, is TGTGCTAGCAGCTTAGGGGGACATCGCACAGATACG.

This clone was detected many times. The CDR3 extends 3 residues past the end of the read, so its final part is completed from the germline J gene. The gene calls are TRBV14 and TRBJ1-2; D is possibly TRBD1 (6 bases). The CDR3 runs 16 residues. CDR1 is SGHDN, CDR2 FVKESK, per germline. The part of the CDR3 DNA that was read is TGTGCCAGCAGCAAGAGCCTCAGGGGCTCCTTGGGAGGC. Translation gives CASSKSLRGSLGG. The whole CDR3 sequence reads CASSKSLRGSLGGYTF.

This clone turned up a few times. The read ends 3 residues shy of where the CDR3 ends; the end is completed using the germline J gene. The chain employs TRBV6-2 or TRBV6-3 and TRBJ1-2, with TRBD1 matching over 9 bases. Trimming at V came to 6 bases and at J to 5 bases, leaving 4 bases not matched to a gene. Germline assignment: CDR1 MNHEY and CDR2 SVGEGT. This CDR3 has 13 amino acids. CDR3 protein: CASSRDRGYGYTF. The sequenced part of the CDR3 DNA is TGTGCCAGCAGCCGCGACAGGGGGTATGGC.

A note on this clone: The observed sequence ends 3 residues before the CDR3 terminus, with the missing tail filled in from the germline J gene. This chain connects TRBV19 to TRBJ2-6; unclear D gene. Germline V gene data show CDR1 as LNHDA and CDR2 as SQIVND (reference sequence). V shed 3 bases and J shed 5 bases, with 17 bases lying between them. CDR3 length: 17 residues. CDR3 bases read: TGTGCCAGTAGTATTGCCCCTCTAGGCGTGTGGGCCAACGTC. Amino acids: CASSIAPLGVWANV. The whole CDR3 sequence reads CASSIAPLGVWANVLTF. Based on the CDR3 plus reference TRBV19 and TRBJ2-6, the full variable domain is DGGITQSPKYLFRKEGQNVTLSCEQNLNHDAMYWYRQDPGQGLRLIYYSQIVNDFQKGDIAEGYSVSREKKESFPLTVTSAQKNPTAFYLCASSIAPLGVWANVLTFGAGSRLTVL.